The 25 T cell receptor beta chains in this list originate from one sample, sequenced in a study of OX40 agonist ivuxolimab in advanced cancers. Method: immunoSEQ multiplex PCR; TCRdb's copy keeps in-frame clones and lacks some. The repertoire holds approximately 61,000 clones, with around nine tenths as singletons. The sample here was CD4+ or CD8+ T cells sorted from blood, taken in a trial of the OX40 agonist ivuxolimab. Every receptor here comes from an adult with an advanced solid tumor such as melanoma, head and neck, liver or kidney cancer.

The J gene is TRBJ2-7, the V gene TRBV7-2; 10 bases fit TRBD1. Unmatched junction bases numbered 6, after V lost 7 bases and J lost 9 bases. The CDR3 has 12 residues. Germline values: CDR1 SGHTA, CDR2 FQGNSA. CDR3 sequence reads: CASNLDRGAQYF. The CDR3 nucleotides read TGTGCCAGCAACCTGGACAGGGGGGCGCAGTACTTC. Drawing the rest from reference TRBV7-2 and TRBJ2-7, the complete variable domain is GAGVSQSPSNKVTEKGKDVELRCDPISGHTALYWYRQSLGQGLEFLIYFQGNSAPDKSGLPSDRFSAERTGGSVSTLTIQRTQQEDSAVYLCASNLDRGAQYFGPGTRLTVT.

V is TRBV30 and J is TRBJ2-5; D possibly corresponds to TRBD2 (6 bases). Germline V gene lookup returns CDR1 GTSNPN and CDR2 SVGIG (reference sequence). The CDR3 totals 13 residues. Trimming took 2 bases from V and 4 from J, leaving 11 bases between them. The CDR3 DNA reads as TGTGCCTGGAGTCGGGAGTTGCGAGAGACCCAGTACTTC. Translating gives CAWSRELRETQYF.

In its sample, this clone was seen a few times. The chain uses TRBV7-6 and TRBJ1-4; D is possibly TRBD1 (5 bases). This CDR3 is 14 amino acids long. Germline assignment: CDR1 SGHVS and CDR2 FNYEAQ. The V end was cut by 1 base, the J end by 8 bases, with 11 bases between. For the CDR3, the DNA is TGTGCCAGCAGCTTAGAGCAGGGTGGAGAAAAACTGTTTTTT. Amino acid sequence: CASSLEQGGEKLFF.

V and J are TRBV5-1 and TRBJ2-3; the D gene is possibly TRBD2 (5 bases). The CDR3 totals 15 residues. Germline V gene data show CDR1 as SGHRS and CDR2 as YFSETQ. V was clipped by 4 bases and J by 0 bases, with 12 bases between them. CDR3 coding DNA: TGCGCCAGCAGCGTGTGGCTAGCTAGCACAGATACGCAGTATTTT. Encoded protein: CASSVWLASTDTQYF.

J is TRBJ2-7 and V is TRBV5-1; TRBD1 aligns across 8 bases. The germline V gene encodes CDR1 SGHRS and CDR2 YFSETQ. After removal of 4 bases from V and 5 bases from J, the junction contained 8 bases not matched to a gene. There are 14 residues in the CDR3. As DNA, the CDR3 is TGCGCCAGCAGCCCAGGACAGGGTAGCCACGAGCAGTACTTC. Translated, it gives CASSPGQGSHEQYF.

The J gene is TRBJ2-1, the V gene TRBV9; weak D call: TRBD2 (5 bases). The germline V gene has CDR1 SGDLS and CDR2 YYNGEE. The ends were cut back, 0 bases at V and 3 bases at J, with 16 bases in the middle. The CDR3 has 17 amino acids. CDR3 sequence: CASSVAAGLLRYNEQFF. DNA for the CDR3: TGTGCCAGCAGCGTAGCAGCAGGACTCCTACGCTACAATGAGCAGTTCTTC.

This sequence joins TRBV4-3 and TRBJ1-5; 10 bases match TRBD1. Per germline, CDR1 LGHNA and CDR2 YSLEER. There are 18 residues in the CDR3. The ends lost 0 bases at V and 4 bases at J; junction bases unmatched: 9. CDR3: CASSQDRGTDRGNQPQHF. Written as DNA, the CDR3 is TGCGCCAGCAGCCAAGATCGGGGGACGGACAGGGGGAATCAGCCCCAGCATTTT.

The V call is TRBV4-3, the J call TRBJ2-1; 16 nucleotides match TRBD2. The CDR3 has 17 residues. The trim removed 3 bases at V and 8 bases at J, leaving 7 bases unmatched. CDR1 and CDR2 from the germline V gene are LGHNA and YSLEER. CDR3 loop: CASSQSPGLAGGHEQFF. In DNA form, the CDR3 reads TGCGCCAGCAGCCAGTCACCGGGACTAGCGGGGGGGCATGAGCAGTTCTTC.

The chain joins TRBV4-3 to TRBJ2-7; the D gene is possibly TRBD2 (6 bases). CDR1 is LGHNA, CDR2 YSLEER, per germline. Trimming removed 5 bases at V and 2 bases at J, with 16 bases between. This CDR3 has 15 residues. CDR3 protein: CASSLGGLDAYEQYF. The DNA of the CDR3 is TGCGCCAGCAGCTTGGGGGGACTCGACGCCTACGAGCAGTACTTC.

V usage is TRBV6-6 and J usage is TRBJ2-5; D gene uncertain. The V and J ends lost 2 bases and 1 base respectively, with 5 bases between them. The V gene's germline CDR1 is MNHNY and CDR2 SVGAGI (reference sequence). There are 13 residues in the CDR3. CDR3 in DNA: TGTGCCAGCAGTTACGTCGTCCAAGAGACCCAGTACTTC. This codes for CASSYVVQETQYF.

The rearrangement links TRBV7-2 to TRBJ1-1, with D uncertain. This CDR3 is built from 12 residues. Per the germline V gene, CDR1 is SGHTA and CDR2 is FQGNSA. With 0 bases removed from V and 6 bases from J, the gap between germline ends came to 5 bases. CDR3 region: CASSLAGSEAFF. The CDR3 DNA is TGTGCCAGCAGCTTAGCGGGGTCTGAAGCTTTCTTT.

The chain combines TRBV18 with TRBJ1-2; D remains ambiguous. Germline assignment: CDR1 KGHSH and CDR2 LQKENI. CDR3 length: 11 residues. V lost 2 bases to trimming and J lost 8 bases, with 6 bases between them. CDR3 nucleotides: TGTGCCAGCTCACCAACGGGAGGCTACACCTTC. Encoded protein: CASSPTGGYTF.

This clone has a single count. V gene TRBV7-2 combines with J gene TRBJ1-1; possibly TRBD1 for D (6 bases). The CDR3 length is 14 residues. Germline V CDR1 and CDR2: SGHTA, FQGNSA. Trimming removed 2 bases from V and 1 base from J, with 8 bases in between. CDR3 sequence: CASSLQGRNTEAFF. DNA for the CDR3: TGTGCCAGCAGCTTACAGGGGAGGAACACTGAAGCTTTCTTT.

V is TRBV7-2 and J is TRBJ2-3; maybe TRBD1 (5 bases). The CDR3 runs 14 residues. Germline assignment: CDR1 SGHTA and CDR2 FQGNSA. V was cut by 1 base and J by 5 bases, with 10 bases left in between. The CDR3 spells CASSLGTSIDTQYF. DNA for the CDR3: TGTGCCAGCAGCTTAGGGACAAGTATAGATACGCAGTATTTT.

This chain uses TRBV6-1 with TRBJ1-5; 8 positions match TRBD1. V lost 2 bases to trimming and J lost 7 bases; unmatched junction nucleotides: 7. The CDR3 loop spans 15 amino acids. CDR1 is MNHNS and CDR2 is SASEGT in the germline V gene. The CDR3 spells CASSESGQGRQPQHF. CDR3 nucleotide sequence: TGTGCCAGCAGTGAATCCGGACAGGGTCGGCAGCCCCAGCATTTT.

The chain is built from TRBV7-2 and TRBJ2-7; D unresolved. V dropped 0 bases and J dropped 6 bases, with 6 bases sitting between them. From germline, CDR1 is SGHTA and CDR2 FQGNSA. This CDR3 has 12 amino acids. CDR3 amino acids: CASSLARVEQYF. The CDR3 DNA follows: TGTGCCAGCAGCTTAGCGAGAGTCGAGCAGTACTTC.

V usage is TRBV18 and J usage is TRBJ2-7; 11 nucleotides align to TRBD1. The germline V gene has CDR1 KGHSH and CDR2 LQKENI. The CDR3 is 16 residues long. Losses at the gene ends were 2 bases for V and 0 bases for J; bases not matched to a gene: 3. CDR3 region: CASSPSGQGVSYEQYF. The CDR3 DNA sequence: TGTGCCAGCTCACCATCGGGACAGGGGGTCTCCTACGAGCAGTACTTC.

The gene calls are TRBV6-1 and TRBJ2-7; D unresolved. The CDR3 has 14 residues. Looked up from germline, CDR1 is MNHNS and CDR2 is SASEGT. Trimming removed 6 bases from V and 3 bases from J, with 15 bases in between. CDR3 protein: CASRLPGRSYEQYF. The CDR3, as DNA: TGTGCCAGCAGGCTACCCGGGCGCAGCTACGAGCAGTACTTC.

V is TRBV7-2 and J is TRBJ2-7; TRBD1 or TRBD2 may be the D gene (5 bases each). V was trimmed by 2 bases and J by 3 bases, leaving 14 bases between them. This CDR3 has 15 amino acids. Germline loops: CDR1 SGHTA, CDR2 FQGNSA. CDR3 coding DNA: TGTGCCAGCAGCTTACGGGACCCCGGAGGCTACGAGCAGTACTTC. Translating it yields CASSLRDPGGYEQYF. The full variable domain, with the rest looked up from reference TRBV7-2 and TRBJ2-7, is GAGVSQSPSNKVTEKGKDVELRCDPISGHTALYWYRQSLGQGLEFLIYFQGNSAPDKSGLPSDRFSAERTGGSVSTLTIQRTQQEDSAVYLCASSLRDPGGYEQYFGPGTRLTVT.

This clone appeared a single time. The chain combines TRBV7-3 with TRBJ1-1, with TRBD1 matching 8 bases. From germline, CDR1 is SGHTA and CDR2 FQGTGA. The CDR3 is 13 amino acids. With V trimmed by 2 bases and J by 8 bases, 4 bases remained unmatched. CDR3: CASSLLDRAEAFF. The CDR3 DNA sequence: TGTGCCAGCAGCTTACTGGACAGGGCAGAAGCTTTCTTT.

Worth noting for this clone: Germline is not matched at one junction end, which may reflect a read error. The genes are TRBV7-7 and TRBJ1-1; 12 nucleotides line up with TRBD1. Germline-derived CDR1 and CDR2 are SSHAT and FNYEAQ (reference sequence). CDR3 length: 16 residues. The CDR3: CASSPITGTGGLEAFF. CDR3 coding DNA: TGTGCTAGCAGCCCCATTACCGGGACAGGGGGCCTTGAAGCTTTCTTT. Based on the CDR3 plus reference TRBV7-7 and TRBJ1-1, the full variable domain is GAGVSQSPRYKVTKRGQDVTLRCDPISSHATLYWYQQALGQGPEFLTYFNYEAQPDKSGLPSDRFSAERPEGSISTLTIQRTEQRDSAMYRCASSPITGTGGLEAFFGQGTRLTVV.

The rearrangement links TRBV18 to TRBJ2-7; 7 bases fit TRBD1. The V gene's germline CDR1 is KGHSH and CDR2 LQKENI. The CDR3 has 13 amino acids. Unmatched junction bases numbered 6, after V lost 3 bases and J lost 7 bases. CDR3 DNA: TGTGCCAGCTCACCCCGGGACAGAGGGGAGCAGTACTTC. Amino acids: CASSPRDRGEQYF.

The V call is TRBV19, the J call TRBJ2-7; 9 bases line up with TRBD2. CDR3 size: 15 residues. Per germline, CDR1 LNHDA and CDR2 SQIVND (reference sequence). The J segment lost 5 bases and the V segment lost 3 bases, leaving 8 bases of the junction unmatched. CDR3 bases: TGTGCCAGTAGTATGGATAGCGGGAGAGTAAACGAGCAGTACTTC. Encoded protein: CASSMDSGRVNEQYF.

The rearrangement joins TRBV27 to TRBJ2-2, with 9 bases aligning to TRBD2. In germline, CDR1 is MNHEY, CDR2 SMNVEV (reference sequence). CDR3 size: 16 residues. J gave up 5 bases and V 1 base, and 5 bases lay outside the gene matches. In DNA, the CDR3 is TGTGCCAGCAGTTTATTGCGGGGGGGCTGGACCGGGGAGCTGTTTTTT. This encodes CASSLLRGGWTGELFF.

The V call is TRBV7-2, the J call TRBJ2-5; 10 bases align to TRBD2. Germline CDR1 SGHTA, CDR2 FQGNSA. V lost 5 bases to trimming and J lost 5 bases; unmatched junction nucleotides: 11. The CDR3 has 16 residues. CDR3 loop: CASSLASGSRGETQYF. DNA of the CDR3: TGTGCCAGCAGCCTTGCTAGCGGGAGCCGTGGGGAGACCCAGTACTTC.